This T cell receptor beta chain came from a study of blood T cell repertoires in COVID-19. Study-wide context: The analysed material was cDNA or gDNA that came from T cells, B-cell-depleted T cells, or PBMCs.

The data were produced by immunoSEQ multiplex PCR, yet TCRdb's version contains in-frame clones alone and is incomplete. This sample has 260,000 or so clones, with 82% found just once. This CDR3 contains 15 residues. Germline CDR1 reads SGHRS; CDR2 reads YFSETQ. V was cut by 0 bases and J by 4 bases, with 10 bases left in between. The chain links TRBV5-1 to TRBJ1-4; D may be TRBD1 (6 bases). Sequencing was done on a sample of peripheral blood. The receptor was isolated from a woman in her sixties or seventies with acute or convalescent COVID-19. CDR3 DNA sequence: TGCGCCAGCAGCTTGGTTGGCAGGGGTAATGAAAAACTGTTTTTT. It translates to CASSLVGRGNEKLFF.